One sample yielded the 4 T cell receptor beta chains listed below, sequenced in a study of T cells in Graves' hyperthyroidism and ophthalmopathy. RNA transcripts provided the source from which TCR beta CDR3 regions were amplified. Initially, a first-round RT-PCR of the TCR CDR3 employed the HTBI primer set. TCRdb passed the multiplex PCR reads through MiXCR, listing each CDR3 protein once. This table holds hundreds of thousands of distinct CDR3 sequences, less than 25% found once. The sequenced sample consisted of blood. The origin of the receptors is a man aged 25-45 years with Graves' ophthalmopathy.

This chain connects TRBV20-1 to TRBJ2-1; 11 bases match TRBD2. The germline CDR1 and CDR2 sequences are DFQATT and SNEGSKA (reference sequence). V gave up 1 base and J gave up 3 bases; unmatched junction bases: 8. The CDR3 totals 17 residues. The CDR3 DNA is TGCAGTGCTAGAGGTACTAGCGGGAGTGTCGTCTACAATGAGCAGTTCTTC. This gives the protein CSARGTSGSVVYNEQFF.

This chain links TRBV5-1 with TRBJ1-4, with D possibly TRBD1 on 5 matching bases. In germline, CDR1 is SGHRS, CDR2 YFSETQ. Trimming left V 5 bases short and J 8 bases short, with 10 bases between. The CDR3 is 12 residues long. The CDR3 nucleotides are TGCGCCAGCAGGGGGGAATTAGAAAAACTGTTTTTT. Protein: CASRGELEKLFF.

V gene TRBV28 combines with J gene TRBJ2-3; D possibly corresponds to TRBD2 (6 bases). This CDR3 has 17 amino acids. Trimming left V 1 base short and J 6 bases short, with 20 bases between. Germline CDR1 and CDR2: MDHEN and SYDVKM. DNA of the CDR3: TGTGCCAGCAGTTTATTGTCTACGCGGGATGGGAGCGATACGCAGTATTTT. Its protein product is CASSLLSTRDGSDTQYF.

The chain links TRBV19 to TRBJ1-5, with 9 bases lining up with TRBD1. Germline CDR1 is LNHDA and CDR2 is SQIVND (reference sequence). This CDR3 has 15 residues. After removal of 9 bases from V and 2 bases from J, the junction contained 8 bases not matched to a gene. CDR3: CASSPRTGGNQPQHF. CDR3 DNA sequence: TGTGCCAGCAGCCCTAGGACAGGGGGCAATCAGCCCCAGCATTTT.